The 3 T cell receptor beta chains in this list originate from one sample, sequenced in a study of T-cell memory formation after mild COVID-19. TCRdb ran MiXCR on the 5' RACE reads and lists one entry per CDR3 protein. The table lists 300,000 to 400,000 distinct CDR3 sequences, 20% to 25% of them singletons. Sequenced material: PBMCs or a T cell subset sorted from them (not recorded which). Receptors were obtained from an adult woman who had mild COVID-19 (a few samples of this study predate the infection). Cell type and time point are not known.

This clonotype was seen only a few times. The gene calls are TRBV7-9 and TRBJ2-7, with D perhaps matching TRBD1 (6 bases). Germline V gene sequence: CDR1 SEHNR, CDR2 FQNEAQ (reference sequence). This CDR3 contains 13 residues. Trimming took 5 bases from V and 2 from J, leaving 10 bases between them. The CDR3 reads CASSQGHPYEQYF. The CDR3 DNA follows: TGTGCCAGCAGCCAGGGACATCCCTACGAGCAGTACTTC.

This clonotype has more than one count but fewer than ten. The chain couples TRBV24-1 to TRBJ2-2, with D perhaps matching TRBD1 or TRBD2 (5 bases each). The V end lost 9 bases, the J end lost 5 bases, and 9 bases lay between the germline ends. The CDR3 runs to 12 residues. Germline V gives CDR1 KGHDR, CDR2 SFDVKD. The CDR3 nucleotides read TGTGCCACCGGGACGCCGACCGGGGAGCTGTTTTTT. Protein: CATGTPTGELFF.

This sequence joins TRBV5-1 and TRBJ1-3, with 7 nucleotides matching TRBD1. The CDR3 has 15 amino acids. The germline gives CDR1 SGHRS, CDR2 YFSETQ. V was clipped by 4 bases and J by 1 base; unmatched bases: 5. The CDR3 sequence: CASSIQGKSGNTIYF. The CDR3 DNA follows: TGCGCCAGCAGCATACAGGGGAAATCTGGAAACACCATATATTTT.